The rows below give T cell receptor beta chains drawn from one sample of a study of blood T cell repertoires in COVID-19. TCRdb's copy holds only in-frame clones and misses some; the assay was immunoSEQ multiplex PCR. The sample yields roughly 410,000 clones, 75% to 90% seen once. Specimen: peripheral blood. These receptors came from a woman in her forties with COVID-19, enrolled during active disease. The CDR3 runs from the conserved cysteine through the conserved F or W. D genes are given only for firm matches. The size field is filled for only some rows; it gives once, few, many or a size class.

size	V	D	J	DNA	CDR3
.	TRBV11-2	.	TRBJ1-1	TGTGCCAGCAGCTTAGCAGGGTCCCCTGAAGCTTTCTTT	CASSLAGSPEAFF
.	TRBV18	.	TRBJ2-7	TGTGCCAGCTCACCACGGCCAGGGGACGCCTACGAGCAGTACTTC	CASSPRPGDAYEQYF
.	TRBV7-2	TRBD2	TRBJ2-1	TGTGCCAGCAGCCTCCGGGAGGGGGGTCCCTACAATGAGCAGTTCTTC	CASSLREGGPYNEQFF
few	TRBV6-2/TRBV6-3	TRBD2	TRBJ2-5	TGTGCCAGCAGTTGGACTAGCGGGGGGGCAGAGACCCAGTACTTC	CASSWTSGGAETQYF
.	TRBV5-1	.	TRBJ2-2	TGCGCCAGCAGAGGTAGCTTCTCCGGGGAGCTGTTTTTT	CASRGSFSGELFF
.	TRBV28	.	TRBJ1-2	TGTGCCACCCTTTGGGGTGGAGGCTATGGCTACACCTTC	CATLWGGGYGYTF
.	TRBV30	.	TRBJ2-5	TGTGCCTGCCGAATCCGGGGCAGGGGGAGGCAAGAGACCCAGTACTTC	CACRIRGRGRQETQYF
.	TRBV29-1	.	TRBJ1-1	TGCAGCGCCACATGGCTGCGGGGGGGGCCCTCGGGCACTGAAGCTTTCTTT	CSATWLRGGPSGTEAFF
once	TRBV25-1	.	TRBJ1-2	TGTGCCAGCAGTGGGACTCCGAAAGGCTATGGCTACACCTTC	CASSGTPKGYGYTF
.	TRBV28	TRBD1	TRBJ2-1	TGTGCCAGCAACTCGGGACAGGGCGACGAGCAGTTCTTC	CASNSGQGDEQFF
once	TRBV10-3	TRBD2	TRBJ2-5	TGTGCCATCAGTGGCAGAGCGGGGGGGGAGACCCAGTACTTC	CAISGRAGGETQYF
.	TRBV4-1	TRBD1	TRBJ1-3	TGCGCCAGCAGCCCGGGACAGGGGGCTGGTGGAAACACCATATATTTT	CASSPGQGAGGNTIYF